This T cell receptor (beta chain) was recovered during a study of beta chain features in type 1 diabetes. Regarding the study as a whole: No resolution was reached here on whether HLA type influences TCRB rearrangement. Sequencing the cDNA could make cells with high TCR expression show up more than they should. In all four CD4+ subsets, TCRB CDR3 length was significantly, moderately reduced in type 1 diabetes. Fewer insertions but more deletions were seen at VDJ junctions in type 1 diabetes patients.

Regarding this clone: Its specificity is not known.

V was cut by 6 bases and J by 0 bases, with 12 bases left in between. CDR1 and CDR2 (germline): MGHDK, SYGVNS. CDR3 length: 15 amino acids. Expressed TCRB transcripts were sequenced because the entire RNA isolate underwent reverse transcription. This table comes from immunoSEQ multiplex PCR, and its TCRdb copy is limited to in-frame clones, with some not included. The sample includes 640,000 or so clones, about an eighth of them seen just once. CD4+ cells of the naive, central memory, regulatory and stem cell-like memory types were sorted via CD45RO/CCR7/CD25/CD127/CD95/CD27. V usage is TRBV25-1 and J usage is TRBJ1-5; tentative D call: TRBD1 (5 bases). Sequenced input: naive CD4+ T cells from blood. The clonotype originates from a man between 18 and 29 years old with type 1 diabetes. This CDR3 reads CASSRGGDSNQPQHF. In DNA form, the CDR3 reads TGTGCCAGCAGCCGGGGAGGGGATAGCAATCAGCCCCAGCATTTT.